A selection of T cell receptor beta chains follows, all from one sample in a study of T cells expressing NK-cell markers. TCRdb reprocessed the 5' RACE reads and keeps a single row for each CDR3 protein, giving no DNA. The sample includes fewer than 550,000 distinct CDR3 sequences. The specimen sequenced was blood T cells: a sorted CD56 or NKG2C T cell subset, CD4+ or CD8+ T cells, or bulk PBMC T cells (not recorded which). The receptors shown here come from a woman in her forties or fifties in good health. The CDR3 runs from the conserved cysteine through the conserved F or W.

>TRBJ2-2|TRBV6-1
CASTGQAGTGELFF
>TRBJ2-3|TRBV6-9
CASSYRGAGVRDTQYF
>TRBJ2-5|TRBV24-1
CATGEAGVETQYF
>TRBJ2-2|TRBV20-1
CSARVTGLVGELFF
>TRBJ2-1|TRBV7-2
CATGGAGALNEQFF
>TRBJ2-7|TRBV10-3
CAIRSGPRSYEQYF
>TRBJ2-5|TRBV11-2
CASSFGAQPETQYF
>TRBJ2-7|TRBV12-3/TRBV12-4
CASGFFSNGQYF
>TRBJ2-7|TRBV12-3/TRBV12-4
CASSLISGTYEQYF
>TRBJ1-6|TRBV6-6
CASSKPDRFNSPLHF
>TRBJ1-2|TRBV10-3
CAISTTGGKDGYTF
>TRBJ2-7|TRBV19
CASSASRTYEQYF
>TRBJ2-1|TRBV24-1
CATSDGTGMFNEQFF
>TRBJ2-1|TRBV14
CASSQDLAGGTPEQFF
>TRBJ2-7|TRBV28
CASSLKGNEQYF
>TRBJ2-1|TRBV7-8
CASSLRLAQYNEQFF
>TRBJ1-4|TRBV29-1
CSVVGGYEKLFF
>TRBJ2-6|TRBV6-5
CASSFIFKGGTSGANVLTF
>TRBJ2-1|TRBV29-1
CSVRGTGVFSNEQFF
>TRBJ1-1|TRBV5-5
CASSLLQVGTEAFF
>TRBJ2-5|TRBV24-1
CATSDPRVGEEETQYF
>TRBJ2-2|TRBV4-1
CASSGSGASWELFF
>TRBJ1-4|TRBV4-1
CASSQERNREKLFF
>TRBJ1-5|TRBV29-1
CSVIIQGTNQPQHF
>TRBJ2-1|TRBV24-1
CATSEDRDRASIF